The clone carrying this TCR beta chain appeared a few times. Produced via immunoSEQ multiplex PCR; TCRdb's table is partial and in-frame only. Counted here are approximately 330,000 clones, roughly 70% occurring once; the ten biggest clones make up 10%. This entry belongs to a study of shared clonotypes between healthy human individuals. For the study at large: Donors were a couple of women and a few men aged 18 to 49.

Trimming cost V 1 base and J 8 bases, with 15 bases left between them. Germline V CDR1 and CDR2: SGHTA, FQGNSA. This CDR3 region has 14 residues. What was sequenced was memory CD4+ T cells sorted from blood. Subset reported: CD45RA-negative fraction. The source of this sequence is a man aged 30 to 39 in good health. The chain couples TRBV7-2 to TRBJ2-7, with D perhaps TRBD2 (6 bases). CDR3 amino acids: CASSLGSGADKQYF. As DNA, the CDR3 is TGTGCCAGCAGCTTAGGTTCGGGAGCGGACAAGCAGTACTTC.